The 15 T cell receptor beta chains below come from one sample, sequenced in a study of blood T cell repertoires in COVID-19 (dated by TCRdb to the early 2020s). Libraries came from the immunoSEQ multiplex PCR assay. Drawn from immuneACCESS, this table holds only the in-frame rearrangements with V and J called that TCRdb kept. Clones are partly lost; checked studies trace under half to an unresolved V gene and leave the rest unexplained. Across this sample there are 250,000 to 350,000 clones, with 88% seen only once. The ten largest clones add up to 5.5% to 8% of the sample. The sample comprised peripheral blood. These receptors were taken from a woman aged 30 to 39 who had recovered from COVID-19.

J is TRBJ1-4 and V is TRBV19, with D unresolved. V lost 7 bases and J lost 4, with 16 bases in between. Germline-derived CDR1 and CDR2 are LNHDA and SQIVND (reference sequence). This CDR3 spans 15 amino acids. The CDR3 protein is CASNPGRNVNEKLFF. Here the CDR3 DNA reads TGTGCCAGTAACCCCGGCAGGAATGTTAATGAAAAACTGTTTTTT.

The J gene is TRBJ1-5, the V gene TRBV29-1; D unresolved. In germline, CDR1 is SQVTM, CDR2 ANQGSEA. With 4 bases removed from V and 0 bases from J, the gap between germline ends came to 10 bases. CDR3 length: 14 amino acids. The DNA for the CDR3 is TGCAGCGTTGGTGGCGGAAATAGCAATCAGCCCCAGCATTTT. This gives the protein CSVGGGNSNQPQHF.

This sequence joins TRBV5-6 and TRBJ2-5; the match to TRBD1 covers 7 bases. Losses at the gene ends were 2 bases for V and 4 bases for J; bases not matched to a gene: 8. Germline-derived CDR1 and CDR2 are SGHDT and YYEEEE. This CDR3 contains 15 residues. In DNA form, the CDR3 reads TGTGCCAGCAGCTTTTTAGACAGGGCCCTAGAGACCCAGTACTTC. Protein sequence: CASSFLDRALETQYF.

This sequence joins TRBV27 and TRBJ2-7; possible D gene TRBD1, 5 bases. Looked up from germline, CDR1 is MNHEY and CDR2 is SMNVEV (reference sequence). The CDR3 has 14 residues. V lost 3 bases and J 3 bases, leaving 12 bases between the germline ends. Here the CDR3 reads CASSFIDRDYEQYF. The CDR3 DNA sequence: TGTGCCAGCAGTTTTATAGACAGAGACTACGAGCAGTACTTC.

The genes are TRBV3-1 (or the pseudogene TRBV3-2) and TRBJ1-5; D perhaps matches TRBD1 (5 bases). The CDR3 covers 13 residues. The V and J ends lost 5 bases and 7 bases respectively, with 12 bases between them. The germline V gene encodes CDR1 LGHDT and CDR2 YNNKEL (reference sequence). CDR3 DNA sequence: TGTGCCAGCAGCTTTAATCAGGGCCAGCCCCAGCATTTT. This gives the protein CASSFNQGQPQHF.

The J gene is TRBJ1-6, the V gene TRBV28; D call uncertain. Germline CDR1 and CDR2: MDHEN and SYDVKM. The CDR3 spans 12 residues. CDR3 region: CGSSPLGTPLHF. The CDR3 coding sequence is TGTGGATCCTCCCCCCTCGGGACACCCCTCCACTTT.

The chain combines TRBV6-6 with TRBJ2-1; D might be TRBD1 (6 bases). The germline V gene encodes CDR1 MNHNY and CDR2 SVGAGI (reference sequence). Trimming stripped 2 bases from V and 8 bases from J, with 19 bases between. The CDR3 is 16 amino acids. The CDR3 DNA is TGTGCCAGCAGTTACCCACAGGGCAGGGGTTTCTATGAGCAGTTCTTC. It codes for CASSYPQGRGFYEQFF.

J is TRBJ1-4 and V is TRBV5-1; tentative D call: TRBD1 (5 bases). This CDR3 comprises 14 residues. The germline V and J ends were trimmed by 6 bases and 6 bases, with 15 bases remaining between them. The germline CDR1 and CDR2 sequences are SGHRS and YFSETQ. In DNA form, the CDR3 reads TGCGCCAGCACACCAGCCGGAGGGGATGAAAAACTGTTTTTT. Translation: CASTPAGGDEKLFF.

V is TRBV7-6 and J is TRBJ2-7; 10 bases match TRBD2. V was pared by 1 base and J by 6 bases, with 9 bases of the junction left unmatched. This CDR3 has 16 amino acids. Germline CDR1 reads SGHVS; CDR2 reads FNYEAQ. CDR3 sequence (DNA): TGTGCCAGCAGCTTAGGGGCTAGCGGGGGATTGGGCGAGCAGTACTTC. This gives the protein CASSLGASGGLGEQYF. The full variable domain, completed using reference TRBV7-6 and TRBJ2-7, is GAGVSQSPRYKVTKRGQDVALRCDPISGHVSLYWYRQALGQGPEFLTYFNYEAQQDKSGLPNDRFSAERPEGSISTLTIQRTEQRDSAMYRCASSLGASGGLGEQYFGPGTRLTVT.

The chain recombines TRBV7-6 with TRBJ1-1, with 8 bases identical to TRBD1. V lost 1 base to trimming and J lost 5 bases; unmatched junction nucleotides: 6. The CDR3 sequence is 15 residues long. Looked up from germline, CDR1 is SGHVS and CDR2 is FNYEAQ. CDR3 nucleotide sequence: TGTGCCAGCAGCTTAGAAGGCAGGGGGCAAACTGAAGCTTTCTTT. It codes for CASSLEGRGQTEAFF.

This clone has a single count. J is TRBJ2-4 and V is TRBV5-4, with 10 bases that match TRBD1. The V segment lost 4 bases and the J segment 9 bases; nucleotides outside the gene matches: 7. Germline V CDR1 and CDR2: SGHNT, YYREEE (reference sequence). The CDR3 consists of 14 residues. CDR3 nucleotide sequence: TGTGCCAGCAGCCCCGGGACAGGGGCTGGCATTCAGTACTTC. Its translation: CASSPGTGAGIQYF.

The V call is TRBV15, the J call TRBJ2-7; 7 bases are a match to TRBD2. J was trimmed by 1 base and V by 0 bases; bases with no gene match: 3. The CDR3 length is 15 residues. Germline loops: CDR1 LNHNV, CDR2 YYDKDF (reference sequence). This CDR3 is CATSRDLGGSYEQYF. The CDR3 DNA follows: TGTGCCACCAGCAGAGATTTGGGGGGGTCCTACGAGCAGTACTTC.

The rearrangement joins TRBV28 to TRBJ2-2, with a possible D match to TRBD1 (5 bases). Germline assignment: CDR1 MDHEN and CDR2 SYDVKM. The ends were cut back, 6 bases at V and 2 bases at J, with 16 bases in the middle. There are 16 residues in the CDR3. The CDR3 sequence: CASRSFQGINTGELFF. CDR3 in DNA: TGTGCCAGCAGGTCTTTTCAGGGCATCAACACCGGGGAGCTGTTTTTT.

This clone has a single count. The chain employs TRBV19 and TRBJ1-2, with D possibly matching TRBD1 (6 bases). With 5 bases removed from V and 7 bases from J, the gap between germline ends came to 20 bases. In germline, CDR1 is LNHDA, CDR2 SQIVND (reference sequence). The CDR3 length is 15 residues. CDR3 sequence (DNA): TGTGCCAGTAGTTCCCCCCAGGGGTGGCTCGGTGGCTACACCTTC. This gives the protein CASSSPQGWLGGYTF.

This clone was found a few times. The rearrangement joins TRBV28 to TRBJ2-7, with D tentatively TRBD1 (6 bases). The CDR3 loop spans 14 amino acids. The germline V and J ends were trimmed by 3 bases and 4 bases, with 13 bases remaining between them. Germline CDR1 reads MDHEN; CDR2 reads SYDVKM. CDR3 nucleotide sequence: TGTGCCAGCAGTTTTTTAGGGACACTGTACGAGCAGTACTTC. It codes for CASSFLGTLYEQYF.